The clone carrying this T cell receptor (beta chain) was observed many times. Its target is unknown. It was from 2 million PBMCs stored at -80 C that the unsorted libraries were obtained. This entry belongs to a study of neurological immune-mediated disorders. Study-wide findings and caveats: TCR-beta repertoires seemed private in all groups, with no expanded CDR3 amino acid sequences shared.

cDNA synthesis was performed by 5'RACE with 10-nucleotide random UMIs. TCRdb fed the 5' RACE reads into MiXCR, producing one record per CDR3 protein. The sample records about 59,000 distinct CDR3 sequences, roughly an eighth being singletons. V was cut by 4 bases and J by 6 bases, with 21 bases left in between. Germline CDR1 reads SGHRS; CDR2 reads YFSETQ. This CDR3 contains 16 residues. The sequenced sample consisted of PBMCs. The chain employs TRBV5-1 and TRBJ2-3; D may be TRBD2 (5 bases). The sequence was obtained from a woman aged 55-69 years with HTLV-1-associated myelopathy (HAM/TSP). CDR3 coding DNA: TGCGCCAGCAGCCAAGGAGGATCCGGAGGATATGATACGCAGTATTTT. This translates into CASSQGGSGGYDTQYF.